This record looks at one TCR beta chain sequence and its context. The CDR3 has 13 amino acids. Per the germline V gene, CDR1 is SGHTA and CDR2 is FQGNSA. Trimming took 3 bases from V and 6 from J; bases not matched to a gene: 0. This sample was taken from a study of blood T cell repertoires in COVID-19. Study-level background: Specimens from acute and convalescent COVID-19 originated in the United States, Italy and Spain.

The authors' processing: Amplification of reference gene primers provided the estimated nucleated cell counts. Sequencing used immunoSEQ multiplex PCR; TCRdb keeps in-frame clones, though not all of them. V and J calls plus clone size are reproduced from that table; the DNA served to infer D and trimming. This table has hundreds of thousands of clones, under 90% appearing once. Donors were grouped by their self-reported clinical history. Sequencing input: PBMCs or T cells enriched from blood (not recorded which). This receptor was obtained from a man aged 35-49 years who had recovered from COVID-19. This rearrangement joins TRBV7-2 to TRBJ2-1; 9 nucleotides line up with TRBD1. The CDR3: CASSLDRGNEQFF. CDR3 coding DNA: TGTGCCAGCAGCTTGGACAGGGGCAATGAGCAGTTCTTC.